The 29 T cell receptor beta chains presented below share a single source sample, sequenced in a study of early T cells in non-severe SARS-CoV-2 infection. TCRdb passed the 5' RACE reads through MiXCR, listing each CDR3 protein once. This sample has some 37,000 distinct CDR3 sequences, with 9% to 10% found just once. The sample consisted of whole blood. These receptors were taken from an adult who was a healthcare worker with PCR-confirmed SARS-CoV-2 infection or an uninfected control (not recorded which).

This clonotype was observed a handful of times. The gene calls are TRBV10-3 and TRBJ2-7; D remains ambiguous. The ends were cut back, 8 bases at V and 2 bases at J, with 7 bases in the middle. The CDR3 totals 11 residues. Germline V gene data show CDR1 as ENHRY and CDR2 as SYGVKD. The CDR3 region has the DNA TGTGCCATCGTCGGCCCCTACGAGCAGTACTTC. Residues: CAIVGPYEQYF.

This clonotype appeared many times. The gene calls are TRBV12-3 or TRBV12-4 and TRBJ2-5; 8 nucleotides align to TRBD2. CDR3 length: 14 amino acids. J lost 5 bases, V lost 4 bases, and 6 bases had no gene match. The CDR3 region is CASSYRGGAETQYF. CDR3 nucleotide sequence: TGTGCCAGCAGTTACCGGGGGGGGGCCGAGACCCAGTACTTC.

The V gene is TRBV12-3 or TRBV12-4, the J gene TRBJ1-1; D gene uncertain. V lost 3 bases and J lost 10, with 12 bases in between. The CDR3 sequence is 12 residues long. The CDR3 region is CASSLGIMGAFF. For the CDR3, the DNA is TGTGCCAGCAGTTTGGGTATCATGGGAGCTTTCTTT.

This clonotype was seen at least ten times. The chain is built from TRBV6-2 or TRBV6-3 and TRBJ2-7; the D is unclear. Germline CDR1 is MNHEY and CDR2 is SVGEGT. The CDR3 runs 13 residues. With 0 bases removed from V and 3 bases from J, the gap between germline ends came to 6 bases. The CDR3: CASSYSMFYEQYF. The CDR3, as DNA: TGTGCCAGCAGTTACTCGATGTTCTACGAGCAGTACTTC.

This clonotype was counted many times. Written as DNA, the CDR3 is TGCAGTGCTAGCTCCCATCTAGGAATAGGCGCCGGGGATACGCAGTATTTT. This encodes CSASSHLGIGAGDTQYF. The chain has TRBV20-1 and TRBJ2-3; D unclear. Germline CDR1 DFQATT, CDR2 SNEGSKA (reference sequence). Trimming removed 3 bases from V and 6 bases from J, with 25 bases in between. The CDR3 contains 17 residues.

This clonotype appeared many times. This sequence joins TRBV20-1 and TRBJ1-4; D gene ambiguous. The CDR3 is 15 amino acids. V was pared by 5 bases and J by 0 bases, with 13 bases between. In germline, CDR1 is DFQATT, CDR2 SNEGSKA (reference sequence). CDR3 nucleotide sequence: TGCAGTGCTCCCGACCCCCGATCAACTAATGAAAAACTGTTTTTT. Its protein product is CSAPDPRSTNEKLFF.

This clonotype was seen many times. V is TRBV15 and J is TRBJ2-7, with unresolved D. The germline CDR1 and CDR2 sequences are LNHNV and YYDKDF (reference sequence). Between the trimmed V and J ends, which lost 0 bases and 8 bases, there was a span of 8 bases. This CDR3 contains 12 residues. Written as DNA, the CDR3 is TGTGCCACCAGCAGAGATCAGGAAAAGCAGTACTTC. Its translation: CATSRDQEKQYF.

This clonotype appeared a few times. The chain recombines TRBV21-1 with TRBJ2-7. TRBV21-1 is deemed a pseudogene. The CDR3 spans 10 residues. CDR3 amino acids: CASSLYEQYF. CDR3 DNA sequence: TGTGCCAGCAGCTTATACGAGCAGTACTTC.

This clonotype occurred a few times. The J gene is TRBJ1-4, the V gene TRBV29-1; D unresolved. This CDR3 is 13 amino acids long. Per the germline V gene, CDR1 is SQVTM and CDR2 is ANQGSEA. Trimming left V 4 bases short and J 0 bases short, with 6 bases between. The CDR3 region has the DNA TGCAGCGTTGTGAAGTCAACTAATGAAAAACTGTTTTTT. Translating gives CSVVKSTNEKLFF.

This clonotype was detected many times. This chain links TRBV10-3 with TRBJ2-3; maybe TRBD1 (5 bases). The CDR3 contains 15 residues. CDR1 is ENHRY and CDR2 is SYGVKD in the germline V gene. Trimming took 3 bases from V and 4 from J, leaving 14 bases between them. The CDR3 nucleotides read TGTGCCATCAGTGATCCACCTGCACAGGCAGATACGCAGTATTTT. It yields the protein CAISDPPAQADTQYF.

The sample holds many counts of this clonotype. The chain links TRBV5-1 to TRBJ2-1, with TRBD1 matching 7 bases. CDR3 size: 15 residues. J gave up 5 bases and V 3 bases, and 8 bases lay outside the gene matches. Germline V gene data show CDR1 as SGHRS and CDR2 as YFSETQ. CDR3 sequence: CASSSRTGPDNEQFF. The CDR3, as DNA: TGCGCCAGCAGCTCCAGGACAGGTCCGGACAATGAGCAGTTCTTC.

This clonotype turned up a few times. The genes are TRBV29-1 and TRBJ1-2; no definite D call. CDR1 SQVTM and CDR2 ANQGSEA come from the germline V gene. Trimming took 2 bases from V and 5 from J, leaving 12 bases between them. The CDR3 sequence is 13 residues long. The CDR3 bases are TGCAGCGTTGAAAGGCCAGGCCTTTATGGCTACACCTTC. This translates into CSVERPGLYGYTF.

This clonotype was counted ten times or more. The rearrangement links TRBV7-2 to TRBJ1-6, with no clear D. Trimming stripped 4 bases from V and 4 bases from J, with 11 bases between. This CDR3 has 15 amino acids. CDR1 is SGHTA, CDR2 FQGNSA, per germline. The CDR3 DNA sequence: TGTGCCAGCAGCTCGACGGTTTCATATAATTCACCCCTCCACTTT. Translation gives CASSSTVSYNSPLHF. Full variable domain (missing parts from reference TRBV7-2 and TRBJ1-6): GAGVSQSPSNKVTEKGKDVELRCDPISGHTALYWYRQSLGQGLEFLIYFQGNSAPDKSGLPSDRFSAERTGGSVSTLTIQRTQQEDSAVYLCASSSTVSYNSPLHFGNGTRLTVT.

This clonotype has at least ten counts. This chain uses TRBV20-1 with TRBJ1-5; D not resolved. V dropped 3 bases and J dropped 0 bases, with 15 bases sitting between them. Germline values: CDR1 DFQATT, CDR2 SNEGSKA (reference sequence). The CDR3 runs 16 residues. The CDR3 loop is CSASLRAQDSNQPQHF. As DNA, the CDR3 is TGCAGTGCTAGCCTCCGGGCCCAAGATAGCAATCAGCCCCAGCATTTT.

This clonotype was seen ten or more times. The rearrangement joins TRBV5-1 to TRBJ2-3; D possibly corresponds to TRBD2 (6 bases). Germline-derived CDR1 and CDR2 are SGHRS and YFSETQ. The CDR3 spans 15 residues. V dropped 0 bases and J dropped 2 bases, with 10 bases sitting between them. The CDR3 bases are TGCGCCAGCAGCTTGGAGGGACTTAACACAGATACGCAGTATTTT. Translated, it gives CASSLEGLNTDTQYF.

This chain uses TRBV12-2 with TRBJ2-2; TRBD2 is taken as the D call from the table, unchecked against the DNA. TRBV12-2 is noted as a pseudogene. The CDR3 is 19 residues long. The CDR3 is CASRISLVVSGGNTGELFF. CDR3 coding DNA: TGTGCAAGTCGCATATCCCTTGTAGTCAGCGGGGGGAACACCGGGGAGCTGTTTTTT.

The table lists this clonotype with many counts. V usage is TRBV19 and J usage is TRBJ2-7; perhaps TRBD1 as D (6 bases). This CDR3 spans 14 amino acids. The V and J ends lost 3 bases and 0 bases respectively, with 9 bases between them. Germline loops: CDR1 LNHDA, CDR2 SQIVND (reference sequence). In DNA form, the CDR3 reads TGTGCCAGTAGTATTAAGGGACACTCCTACGAGCAGTACTTC. This codes for CASSIKGHSYEQYF.

This clonotype has at least ten counts. The chain is built from TRBV12-3 or TRBV12-4 and TRBJ2-1, with D possibly being TRBD1 (5 bases). Trimming cost V 2 bases and J 9 bases, with 14 bases left between them. CDR3 length: 14 residues. The CDR3 DNA reads as TGTGCCAGCAGTTTATCACAGGCCAGTGGTGAGCAGTTCTTC. Amino acids: CASSLSQASGEQFF.

This clonotype occurred many times. V is TRBV7-9 and J is TRBJ1-6, with D perhaps TRBD1 (5 bases). This CDR3 contains 14 residues. The V gene's germline CDR1 is SEHNR and CDR2 FQNEAQ (reference sequence). The germline V and J ends were trimmed by 3 bases and 7 bases, with 10 bases remaining between them. The CDR3 sequence: CASSFSGRNSPLHF. The CDR3 DNA follows: TGTGCCAGCAGCTTTTCAGGGCGAAATTCACCCCTCCACTTT.

This clonotype was counted many times. J is TRBJ2-7 and V is TRBV7-2, with D perhaps matching TRBD2 (5 bases). The germline V gene has CDR1 SGHTA and CDR2 FQGNSA. Trimming stripped 5 bases from V and 2 bases from J, with 13 bases between. The CDR3 is 14 residues long. The CDR3 loop is CASSAGLLPYEQYF. CDR3 coding DNA: TGTGCCAGCAGCGCCGGACTCCTACCCTACGAGCAGTACTTC.

This clonotype was detected many times. The rearrangement uses TRBV2 and TRBJ1-1; TRBD1 aligns across 7 bases. Germline-derived CDR1 and CDR2 are SNHLY and FYNNEI. J lost 4 bases, V lost 6 bases, and 8 bases had no gene match. The CDR3 has 14 amino acids. The CDR3 region is CASSRQGGSTEAFF. The CDR3 DNA reads as TGTGCCAGCAGCCGACAGGGCGGAAGCACTGAAGCTTTCTTT.

This clonotype has at least ten counts. J is TRBJ2-5 and V is TRBV20-1, with D hard to call. V gave up 6 bases and J gave up 5 bases, with 16 bases separating them. The CDR3 spans 13 residues. The germline V gene encodes CDR1 DFQATT and CDR2 SNEGSKA (reference sequence). The CDR3 reads CSAQPRPGETQYF. The CDR3 coding sequence is TGCAGTGCACAGCCCCGACCGGGCGAGACCCAGTACTTC.

The chain links TRBV9 to TRBJ2-1; 11 bases fit TRBD2. V was clipped by 7 bases and J by 2 bases; unmatched bases: 17. The germline V gene has CDR1 SGDLS and CDR2 YYNGEE. The CDR3 is 19 residues long. CDR3 in amino acids: CASGTLAGGPWGPYNEQFF. CDR3 in DNA: TGTGCCAGCGGGACCCTAGCGGGGGGACCATGGGGTCCCTACAATGAGCAGTTCTTC.

The chain is built from TRBV9 and TRBJ2-5; D is perhaps TRBD2 (7 bases). Trimming left V 4 bases short and J 0 bases short, with 22 bases between. The CDR3 length is 18 residues. Germline values: CDR1 SGDLS, CDR2 YYNGEE. As DNA, the CDR3 is TGTGCCAGCAGCAAATCAACGGGGGCTAGCGGCTACCAAGAGACCCAGTACTTC. It is translated as CASSKSTGASGYQETQYF. The variable domain in full, with the rest retrieved from reference TRBV9 and TRBJ2-5, is DSGVTQTPKHLITATGQRVTLRCSPRSGDLSVYWYQQSLDQGLQFLIQYYNGEERAKGNILERFSAQQFPDLHSELNLSSLELGDSALYFCASSKSTGASGYQETQYFGPGTRLLVL.

At least ten counts were recorded for this clonotype. The chain joins TRBV28 to TRBJ2-7; D uncertain. Germline V gives CDR1 MDHEN, CDR2 SYDVKM. V gave up 3 bases and J gave up 7 bases, with 16 bases separating them. The CDR3 runs to 14 residues. The CDR3 spells CASSFPNRVGEQYF. The DNA for the CDR3 is TGTGCCAGCAGTTTCCCCAACCGTGTTGGGGAGCAGTACTTC.

This clonotype was counted ten times or more. The chain recombines TRBV5-1 with TRBJ2-3; 9 bases are shared with TRBD2. The V and J ends lost 3 bases and 0 bases, in that order; junction bases with no gene match: 8. The germline gives CDR1 SGHRS, CDR2 YFSETQ. This CDR3 spans 17 amino acids. CDR3 sequence reads: CASSSPSAGGSTDTQYF. CDR3 sequence (DNA): TGCGCCAGCAGCTCTCCCTCGGCGGGGGGGAGCACAGATACGCAGTATTTT.

This clonotype occurred a few times. The rearrangement links TRBV6-6 to TRBJ2-7; D uncertain. Germline lookup yields CDR1 MNHNY and CDR2 SVGAGI (reference sequence). This CDR3 has 12 amino acids. Trimming removed 6 bases at V and 0 bases at J, with 6 bases between. The CDR3: CASRDGSYEQYF. The CDR3 region has the DNA TGTGCCAGCAGGGACGGCTCCTACGAGCAGTACTTC.

The chain joins TRBV11-3 to TRBJ2-5; TRBD1 or TRBD2 may be the D gene (6 bases each). Germline values: CDR1 SGHNT, CDR2 YENEEA. The CDR3 is 14 residues long. The V end was cut by 5 bases, the J end by 4 bases, with 14 bases between. In nucleotides, the CDR3 is TGTGCCAGCAGCCCTACCAGGGGAGGAGAGACCCAGTACTTC. Its protein product is CASSPTRGGETQYF.

In its sample, this clonotype was seen many times. V and J are TRBV20-1 and TRBJ1-5, with 9 bases identical to TRBD1. The CDR3 length is 15 residues. The V gene end was trimmed by 6 bases and the J gene end by 2 bases; junction bases not matched to a gene: 8. Germline V gene data show CDR1 as DFQATT and CDR2 as SNEGSKA (reference sequence). CDR3 region: CSAPQGALRNQPQHF. The CDR3 DNA sequence: TGCAGTGCGCCACAGGGGGCGTTGCGCAATCAGCCCCAGCATTTT.